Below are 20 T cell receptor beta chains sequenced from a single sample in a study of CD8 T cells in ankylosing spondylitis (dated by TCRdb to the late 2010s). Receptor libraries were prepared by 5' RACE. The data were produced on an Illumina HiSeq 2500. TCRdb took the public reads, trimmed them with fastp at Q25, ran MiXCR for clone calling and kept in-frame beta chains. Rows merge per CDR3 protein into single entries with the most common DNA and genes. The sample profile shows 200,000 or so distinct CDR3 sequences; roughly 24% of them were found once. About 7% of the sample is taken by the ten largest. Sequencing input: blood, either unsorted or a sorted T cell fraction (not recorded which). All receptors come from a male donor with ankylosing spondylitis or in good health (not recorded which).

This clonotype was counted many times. The CDR3 DNA is TGTGCCAGCAGTGAGCCCGGACTAGCGGGAAATGAGCAGTTCTTC. Protein product: CASSEPGLAGNEQFF. The chain carries TRBV25-1 and TRBJ2-1; 12 positions match TRBD2. After removal of 3 bases from V and 7 bases from J, the junction contained 4 bases not matched to a gene. Germline-derived CDR1 and CDR2 are MGHDK and SYGVNS. This CDR3 comprises 15 residues.

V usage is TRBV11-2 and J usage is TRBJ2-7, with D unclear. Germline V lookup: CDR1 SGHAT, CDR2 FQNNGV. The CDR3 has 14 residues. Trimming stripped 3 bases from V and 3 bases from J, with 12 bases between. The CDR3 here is CASSFIDGSYEQYF. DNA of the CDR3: TGTGCCAGCAGCTTTATTGATGGCAGCTACGAGCAGTACTTC. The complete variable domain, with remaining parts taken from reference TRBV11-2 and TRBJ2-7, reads EAGVAQSPRYKIIEKRQSVAFWCNPISGHATLYWYQQILGQGPKLLIQFQNNGVVDDSQLPKDRFSAERLKGVDSTLKIQPAKLEDSAVYLCASSFIDGSYEQYFGPGTRLTVT.

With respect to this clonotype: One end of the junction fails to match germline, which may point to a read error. CDR3 DNA: TGCAGCGTTGAGGGGGTCGCCTCACGGAACACTAAAGCTTTCTTT. It is translated as CSVEGVASRNTKAFF. The gene calls are TRBV29-1 and TRBJ1-1; D possibly corresponds to TRBD1 (5 bases). CDR3 length: 15 residues. The germline CDR1 and CDR2 sequences are SQVTM and ANQGSEA.

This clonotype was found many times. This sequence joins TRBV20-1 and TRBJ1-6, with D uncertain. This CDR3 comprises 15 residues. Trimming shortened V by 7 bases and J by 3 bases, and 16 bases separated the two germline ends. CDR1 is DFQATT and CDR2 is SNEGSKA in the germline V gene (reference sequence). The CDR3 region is CSVEMLSGYNSPLHF. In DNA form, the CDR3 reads TGCAGTGTTGAGATGCTTTCAGGCTATAATTCACCCCTCCACTTT.

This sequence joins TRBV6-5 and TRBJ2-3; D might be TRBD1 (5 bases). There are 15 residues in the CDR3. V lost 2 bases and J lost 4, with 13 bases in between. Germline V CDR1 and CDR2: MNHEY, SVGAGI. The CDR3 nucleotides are TGTGCCAGCAGTTACGGTAACAGGCCCTCAGATACGCAGTATTTT. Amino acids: CASSYGNRPSDTQYF.

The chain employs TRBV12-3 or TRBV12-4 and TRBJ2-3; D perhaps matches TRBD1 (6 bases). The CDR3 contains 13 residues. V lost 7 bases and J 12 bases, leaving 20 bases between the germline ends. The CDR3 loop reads CASNLGQSLPQYF. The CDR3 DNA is TGTGCCAGCAACCTTGGACAGTCCCTGCCTCAGTATTTT.

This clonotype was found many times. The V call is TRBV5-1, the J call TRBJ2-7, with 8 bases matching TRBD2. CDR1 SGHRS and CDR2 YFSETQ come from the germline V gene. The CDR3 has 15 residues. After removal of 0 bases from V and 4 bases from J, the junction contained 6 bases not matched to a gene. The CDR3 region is CASSLDSGGPYEQYF. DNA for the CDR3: TGCGCCAGCAGCTTGGATTCGGGAGGGCCTTACGAGCAGTACTTC.

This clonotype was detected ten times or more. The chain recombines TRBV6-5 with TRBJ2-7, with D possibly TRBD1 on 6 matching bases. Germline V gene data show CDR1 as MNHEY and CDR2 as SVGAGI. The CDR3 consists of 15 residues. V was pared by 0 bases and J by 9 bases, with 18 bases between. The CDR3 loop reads CASSYSTGTRGGQYF. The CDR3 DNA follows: TGTGCCAGCAGTTACTCTACCGGGACAAGGGGCGGGCAGTACTTC.

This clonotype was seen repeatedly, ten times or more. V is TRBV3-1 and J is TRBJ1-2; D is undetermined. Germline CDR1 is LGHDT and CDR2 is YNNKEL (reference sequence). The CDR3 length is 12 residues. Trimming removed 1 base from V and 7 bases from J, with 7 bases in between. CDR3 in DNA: TGTGCCAGCAGCCAAGCGGGCGGTGGCTACACCTTC. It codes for CASSQAGGGYTF.

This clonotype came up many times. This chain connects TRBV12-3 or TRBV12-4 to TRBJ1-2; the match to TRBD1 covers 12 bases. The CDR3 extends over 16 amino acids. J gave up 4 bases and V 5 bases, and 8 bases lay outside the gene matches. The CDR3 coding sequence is TGTGCCAGCAGTCCCCGGGACAGGGGGCGTGGCTATGGCTACACCTTC. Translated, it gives CASSPRDRGRGYGYTF.

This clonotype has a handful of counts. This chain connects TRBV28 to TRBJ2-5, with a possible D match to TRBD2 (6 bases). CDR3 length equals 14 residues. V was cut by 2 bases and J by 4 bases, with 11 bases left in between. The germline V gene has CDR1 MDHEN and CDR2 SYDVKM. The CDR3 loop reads CASSLGGRTETQYF. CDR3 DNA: TGTGCCAGCAGTTTAGGTGGGAGGACAGAGACCCAGTACTTC.

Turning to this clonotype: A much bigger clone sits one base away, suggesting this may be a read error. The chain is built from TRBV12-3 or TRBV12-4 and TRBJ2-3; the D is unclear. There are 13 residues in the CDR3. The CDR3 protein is CASTKEDEDTQCF. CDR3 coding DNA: TGTGCCAGCACCAAAGAGGACGAAGATACGCAGTGTTTT.

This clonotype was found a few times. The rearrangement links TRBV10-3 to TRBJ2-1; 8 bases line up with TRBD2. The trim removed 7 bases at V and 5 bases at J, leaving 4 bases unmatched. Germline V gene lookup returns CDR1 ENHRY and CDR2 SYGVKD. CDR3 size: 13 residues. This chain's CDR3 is CAINPGLDNEQFF. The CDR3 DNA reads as TGTGCCATCAATCCGGGACTAGACAATGAGCAGTTCTTC.

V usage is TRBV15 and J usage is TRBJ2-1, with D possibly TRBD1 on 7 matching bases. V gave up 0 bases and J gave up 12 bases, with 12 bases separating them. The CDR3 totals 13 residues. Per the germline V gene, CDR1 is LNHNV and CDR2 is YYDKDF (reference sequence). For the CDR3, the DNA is TGTGCCACCAGCAGAGATCCCCAGGGGGGGCAGTTCTTC. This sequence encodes CATSRDPQGGQFF.

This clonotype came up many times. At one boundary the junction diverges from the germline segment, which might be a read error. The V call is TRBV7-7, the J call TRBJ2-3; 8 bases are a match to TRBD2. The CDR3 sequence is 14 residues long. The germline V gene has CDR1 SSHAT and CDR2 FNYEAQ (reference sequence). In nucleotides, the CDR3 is TGTGCTAGCAGCGAAGGACTAGCCGCAGATACGCAGTATTTT. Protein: CASSEGLAADTQYF. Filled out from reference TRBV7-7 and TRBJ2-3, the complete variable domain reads GAGVSQSPRYKVTKRGQDVTLRCDPISSHATLYWYQQALGQGPEFLTYFNYEAQPDKSGLPSDRFSAERPEGSISTLTIQRTEQRDSAMYRCASSEGLAADTQYFGPGTRLTVL.

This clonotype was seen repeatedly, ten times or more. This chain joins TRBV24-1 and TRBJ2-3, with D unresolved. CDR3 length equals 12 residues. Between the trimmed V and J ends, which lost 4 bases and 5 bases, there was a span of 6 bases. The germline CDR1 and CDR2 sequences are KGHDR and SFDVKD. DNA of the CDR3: TGTGCCACCAGTGAATCGGGAGATACGCAGTATTTT. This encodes CATSESGDTQYF.

The CDR3 reads CASSPSRQSAYGYTF. The CDR3 nucleotides read TGTGCCAGCAGCCCCTCTAGACAGTCAGCCTATGGCTACACCTTC. The rearrangement links TRBV3-1 to TRBJ1-2; D is possibly TRBD1 (5 bases). The CDR3 is 15 amino acids. The germline V gene encodes CDR1 LGHDT and CDR2 YNNKEL (reference sequence). The V end was cut by 4 bases, the J end by 4 bases, with 16 bases between.

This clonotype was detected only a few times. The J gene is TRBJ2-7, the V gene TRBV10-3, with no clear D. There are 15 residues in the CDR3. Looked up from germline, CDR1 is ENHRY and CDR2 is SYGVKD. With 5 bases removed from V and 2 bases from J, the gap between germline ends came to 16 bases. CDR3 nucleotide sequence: TGTGCCATCAGTACATCAGGTTTAGGAGCCTACGAGCAGTACTTC. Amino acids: CAISTSGLGAYEQYF.

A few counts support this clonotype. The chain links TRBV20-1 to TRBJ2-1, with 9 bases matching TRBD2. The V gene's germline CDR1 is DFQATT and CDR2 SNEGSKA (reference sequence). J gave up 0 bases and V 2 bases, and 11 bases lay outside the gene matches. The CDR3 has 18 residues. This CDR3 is CSARSRQREASSYNEQFF. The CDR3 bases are TGCAGTGCTAGATCTCGCCAGCGGGAGGCGAGCTCCTACAATGAGCAGTTCTTC.

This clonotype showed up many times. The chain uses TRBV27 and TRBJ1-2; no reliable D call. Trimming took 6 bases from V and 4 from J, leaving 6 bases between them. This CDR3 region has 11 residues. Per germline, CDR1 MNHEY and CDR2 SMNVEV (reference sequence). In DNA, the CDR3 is TGTGCCAGCAGCGGTCGCTATGGCTACACCTTC. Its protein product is CASSGRYGYTF.